This record looks at one T cell receptor (beta chain) sequence and its context. Its matching antigen is unknown. The data are from a study of cytomegalovirus exposure and HLA in healthy donors. Overall study context: From 150 million to 200 million T cells, an earlier analysis saw 110 million or so unique TCR beta sequences. Study results and caveats: Fewer than 20,000 TCR beta sequences were associated with HLA alleles at 0.05 false discovery rate in a later analysis. By a later analysis, the bulk of CMV-associated TCR beta chains appeared HLA-restricted. Most TCRs appeared rarely, but some public TCRs recurred in many donors.

PCR primers comprised 60 Vbeta and 13 Jbeta primers. Data came from immunoSEQ multiplex PCR; TCRdb stores just in-frame clones and leaves some out. Of approximately 220,000 clones listed, around 76% are singletons. The CDR3 runs 12 residues. V shed 7 bases and J shed 4 bases, with 10 bases lying between them. Germline assignment: CDR1 MDHEN and CDR2 SYDVKM. This clonotype was sampled from a man between 18 and 29 years old in good health and CMV-seronegative. The chain employs TRBV28 and TRBJ1-1; D not certain. Sequencing was done on a sample of PBMCs. In DNA form, the CDR3 reads TGTGCCAGCACTCCCCCGGGCACTGAAGCTTTCTTT. Its translation is CASTPPGTEAFF.